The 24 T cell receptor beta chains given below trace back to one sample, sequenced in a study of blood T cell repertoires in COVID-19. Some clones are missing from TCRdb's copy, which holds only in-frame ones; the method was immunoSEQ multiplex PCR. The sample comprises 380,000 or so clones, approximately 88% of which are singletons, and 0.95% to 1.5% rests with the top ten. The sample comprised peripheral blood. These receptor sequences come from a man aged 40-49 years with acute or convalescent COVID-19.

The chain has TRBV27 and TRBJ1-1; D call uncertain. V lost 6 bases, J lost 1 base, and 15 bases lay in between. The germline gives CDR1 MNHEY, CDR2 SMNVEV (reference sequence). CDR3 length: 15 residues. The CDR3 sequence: CASSGDLASNTEAFF. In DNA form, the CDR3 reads TGTGCCAGCAGCGGGGATTTGGCATCGAACACTGAAGCTTTCTTT.

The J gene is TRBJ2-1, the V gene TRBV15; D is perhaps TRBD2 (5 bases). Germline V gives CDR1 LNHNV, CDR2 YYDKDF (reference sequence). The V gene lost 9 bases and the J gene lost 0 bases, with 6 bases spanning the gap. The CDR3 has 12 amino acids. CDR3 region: CATGSSYNEQFF. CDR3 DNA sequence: TGTGCCACTGGGAGCTCCTACAATGAGCAGTTCTTC.

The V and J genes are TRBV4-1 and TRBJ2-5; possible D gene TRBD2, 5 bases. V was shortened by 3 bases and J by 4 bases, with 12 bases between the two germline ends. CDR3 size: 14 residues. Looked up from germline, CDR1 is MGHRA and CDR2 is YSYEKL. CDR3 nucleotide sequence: TGCGCCAGCAGCCAGAAGGAGGCGGGAGAGACCCAGTACTTC. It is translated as CASSQKEAGETQYF.

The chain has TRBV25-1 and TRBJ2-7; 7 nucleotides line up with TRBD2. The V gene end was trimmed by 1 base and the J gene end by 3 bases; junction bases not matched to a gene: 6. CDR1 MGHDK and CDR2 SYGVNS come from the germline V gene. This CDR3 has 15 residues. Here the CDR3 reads CASSEWEGGFYEQYF. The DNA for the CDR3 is TGTGCCAGCAGTGAATGGGAGGGAGGGTTCTACGAGCAGTACTTC.

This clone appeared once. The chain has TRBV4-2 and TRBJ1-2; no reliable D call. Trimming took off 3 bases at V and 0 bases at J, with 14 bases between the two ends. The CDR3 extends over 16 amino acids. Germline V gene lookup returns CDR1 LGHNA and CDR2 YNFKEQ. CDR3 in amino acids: CASSHLLSSSNYGYTF. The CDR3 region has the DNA TGTGCCAGCAGCCATTTACTAAGCAGCTCTAACTATGGCTACACCTTC.

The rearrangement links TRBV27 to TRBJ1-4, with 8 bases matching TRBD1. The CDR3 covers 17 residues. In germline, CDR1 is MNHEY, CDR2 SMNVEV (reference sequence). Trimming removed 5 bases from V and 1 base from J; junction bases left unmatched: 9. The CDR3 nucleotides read TGTGCCAGCAGTCAGACAGGGGTCCCCATAACTAATGAAAAACTGTTTTTT. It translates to CASSQTGVPITNEKLFF.

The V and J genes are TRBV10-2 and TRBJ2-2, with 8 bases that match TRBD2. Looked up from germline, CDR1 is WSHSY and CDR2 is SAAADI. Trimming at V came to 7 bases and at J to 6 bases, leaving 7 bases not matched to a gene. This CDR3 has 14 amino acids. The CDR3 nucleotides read TGCGCCAGCAATAACCCGGGACTAGCCGGGGAGCTGTTTTTT. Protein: CASNNPGLAGELFF.

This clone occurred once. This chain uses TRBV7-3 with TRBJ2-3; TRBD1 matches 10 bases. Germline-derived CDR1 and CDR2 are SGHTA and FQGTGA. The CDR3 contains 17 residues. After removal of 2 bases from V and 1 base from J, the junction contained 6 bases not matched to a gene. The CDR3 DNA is TGTGCCAGCAGCTTATCGACAGGGGGCGCGGGCACAGATACGCAGTATTTT. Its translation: CASSLSTGGAGTDTQYF. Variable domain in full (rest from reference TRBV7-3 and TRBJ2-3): GAGVSQTPSNKVTEKGKYVELRCDPISGHTALYWYRQSLGQGPEFLIYFQGTGAADDSGLPNDRFFAVRPEGSVSTLKIQRTERGDSAVYLCASSLSTGGAGTDTQYFGPGTRLTVL.

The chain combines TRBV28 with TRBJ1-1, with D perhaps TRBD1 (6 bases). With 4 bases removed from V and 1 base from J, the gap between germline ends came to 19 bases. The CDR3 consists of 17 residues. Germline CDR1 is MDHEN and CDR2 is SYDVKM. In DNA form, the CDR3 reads TGTGCCAGCAGTTCCCCGGTGGGGGCAAGAGCGAACACTGAAGCTTTCTTT. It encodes CASSSPVGARANTEAFF.

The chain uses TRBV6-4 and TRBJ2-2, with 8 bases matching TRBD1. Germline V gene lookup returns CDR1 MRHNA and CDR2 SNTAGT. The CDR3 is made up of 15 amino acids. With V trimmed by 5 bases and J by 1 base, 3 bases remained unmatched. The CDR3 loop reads CASSSGTGNTGELFF. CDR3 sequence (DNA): TGTGCCAGCAGTTCCGGGACAGGGAACACCGGGGAGCTGTTTTTT.

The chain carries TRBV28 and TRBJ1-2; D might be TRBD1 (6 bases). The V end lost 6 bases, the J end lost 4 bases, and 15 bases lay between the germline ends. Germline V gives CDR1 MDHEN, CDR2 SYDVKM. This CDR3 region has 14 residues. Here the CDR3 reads CASRSTTGTYGYTF. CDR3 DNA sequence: TGTGCCAGCAGAAGCACCACAGGGACCTATGGCTACACCTTC.

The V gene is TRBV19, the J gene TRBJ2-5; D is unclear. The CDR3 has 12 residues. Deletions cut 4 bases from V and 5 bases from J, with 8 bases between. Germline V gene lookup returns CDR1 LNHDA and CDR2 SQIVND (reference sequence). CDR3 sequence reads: CASSTPSETQYF. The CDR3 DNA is TGTGCCAGTAGTACCCCCTCGGAGACCCAGTACTTC.

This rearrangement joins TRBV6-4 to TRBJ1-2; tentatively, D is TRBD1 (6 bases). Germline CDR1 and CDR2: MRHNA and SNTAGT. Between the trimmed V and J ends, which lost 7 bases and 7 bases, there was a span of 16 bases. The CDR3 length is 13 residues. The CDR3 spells CASTPGGAAGYTF. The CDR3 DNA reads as TGTGCCAGCACCCCGGGGGGGGCGGCTGGCTACACCTTC.

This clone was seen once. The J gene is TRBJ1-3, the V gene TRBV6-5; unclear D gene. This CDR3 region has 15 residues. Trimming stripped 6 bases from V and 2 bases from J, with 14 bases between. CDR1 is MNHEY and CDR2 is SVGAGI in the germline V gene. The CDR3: CASRPPGYTGNTIYF. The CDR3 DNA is TGTGCCAGCAGACCGCCGGGGTACACTGGAAACACCATATATTTT.

The CDR3 region has the DNA TGTGCCAGCAGCCCCCGGGGAGATCAGCCCCAGCATTTT. Its translation is CASSPRGDQPQHF. This sequence joins TRBV11-2 and TRBJ1-5; D is unresolved. CDR3 length equals 13 residues. Germline-derived CDR1 and CDR2 are SGHAT and FQNNGV. Trimming cost V 5 bases and J 5 bases, with 10 bases left between them.

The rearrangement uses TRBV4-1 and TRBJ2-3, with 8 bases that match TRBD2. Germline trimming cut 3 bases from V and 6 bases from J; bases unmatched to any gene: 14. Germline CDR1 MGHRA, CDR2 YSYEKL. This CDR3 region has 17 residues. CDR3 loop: CASSQVPQRGRGDTQYF. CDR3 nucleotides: TGCGCCAGCAGCCAGGTACCTCAGCGGGGGCGAGGGGATACGCAGTATTTT.

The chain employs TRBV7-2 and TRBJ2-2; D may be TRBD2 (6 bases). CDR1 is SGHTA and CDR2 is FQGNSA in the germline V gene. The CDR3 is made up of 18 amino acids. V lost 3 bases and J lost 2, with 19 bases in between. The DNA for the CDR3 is TGTGCCAGCAGCTTGAGTGCTAGCGCTGGGACCAACACCGGGGAGCTGTTTTTT. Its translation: CASSLSASAGTNTGELFF.

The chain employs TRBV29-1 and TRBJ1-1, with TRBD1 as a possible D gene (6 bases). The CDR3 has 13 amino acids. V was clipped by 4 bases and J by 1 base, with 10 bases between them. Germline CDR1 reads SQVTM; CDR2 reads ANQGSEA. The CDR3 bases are TGCAGCGTTGGTGTAGGGGGGAACACTGAAGCTTTCTTT. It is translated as CSVGVGGNTEAFF.

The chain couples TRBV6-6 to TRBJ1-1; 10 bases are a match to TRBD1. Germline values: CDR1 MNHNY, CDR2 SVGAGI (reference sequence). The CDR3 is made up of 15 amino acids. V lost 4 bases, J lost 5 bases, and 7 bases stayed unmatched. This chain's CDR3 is CASSWDRGRGTEAFF. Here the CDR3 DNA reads TGTGCCAGCAGTTGGGACAGGGGAAGGGGAACTGAAGCTTTCTTT.

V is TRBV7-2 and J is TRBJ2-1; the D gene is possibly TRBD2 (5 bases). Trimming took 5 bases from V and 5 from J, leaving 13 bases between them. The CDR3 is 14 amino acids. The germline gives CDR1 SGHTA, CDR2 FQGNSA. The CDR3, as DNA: TGTGCCAGCAGCACGGGATTCGTAGACAATGAGCAGTTCTTC. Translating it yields CASSTGFVDNEQFF.

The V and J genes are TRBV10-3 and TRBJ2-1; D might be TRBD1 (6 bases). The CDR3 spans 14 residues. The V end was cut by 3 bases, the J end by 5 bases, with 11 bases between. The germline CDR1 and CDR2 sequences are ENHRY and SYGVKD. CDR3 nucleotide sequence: TGTGCCATCAGTGACGGGACATCCGACAATGAGCAGTTCTTC. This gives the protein CAISDGTSDNEQFF.

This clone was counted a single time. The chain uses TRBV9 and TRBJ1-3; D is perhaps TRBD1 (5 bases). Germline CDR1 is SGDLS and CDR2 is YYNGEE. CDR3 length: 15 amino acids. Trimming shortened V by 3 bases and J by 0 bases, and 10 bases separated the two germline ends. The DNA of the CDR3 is TGTGCCAGCAGCGGACGACAGAGCTCTGGAAACACCATATATTTT. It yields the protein CASSGRQSSGNTIYF.

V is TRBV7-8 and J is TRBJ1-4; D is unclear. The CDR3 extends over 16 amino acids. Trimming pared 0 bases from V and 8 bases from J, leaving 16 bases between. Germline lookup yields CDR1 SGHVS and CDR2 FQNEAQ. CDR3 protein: CASSLAFGPRGEKLFF. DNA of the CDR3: TGTGCCAGCAGCTTAGCTTTCGGACCCCGAGGGGAAAAACTGTTTTTT.

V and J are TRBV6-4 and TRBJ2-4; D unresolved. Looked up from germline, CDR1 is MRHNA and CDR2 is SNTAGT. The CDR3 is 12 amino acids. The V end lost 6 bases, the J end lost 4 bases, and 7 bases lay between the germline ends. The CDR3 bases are TGTGCCAGCAGGGTCCGGAAAAACATTCAGTACTTC. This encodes CASRVRKNIQYF.